This T cell receptor (beta chain) was obtained from a study of cytomegalovirus exposure and HLA in healthy donors. Method: immunoSEQ multiplex PCR; TCRdb's copy keeps in-frame clones and lacks some. This sample has 150,000 to 200,000 clones, with roughly 85% found just once. The study, taken as a whole, reports: There were some public TCRs occurring in many donors, but most TCR sequences were rare.

From the approximately 120-subject validation cohort, which was separate from the roughly 690-subject first cohort, the donors were drawn. Points on this clone: The antigen is not known.

Specimen: PBMCs. The source is a man in his late teens or twenties in good health and CMV-seropositive.

CDR3: CAWSRAGYGYTF. CDR3 nucleotides: TGTGCCTGGAGTAGGGCGGGCTATGGCTACACCTTC. The V gene is TRBV30, the J gene TRBJ1-2, with no clear D. Between the trimmed V and J ends, which lost 2 bases and 4 bases, there was a span of 8 bases. The CDR3 totals 12 residues. Germline V gene data show CDR1 as GTSNPN and CDR2 as SVGIG (reference sequence).